This is a list of T cell receptor beta chains from one sample in a study of cytomegalovirus exposure and HLA in healthy donors. The assay was immunoSEQ multiplex PCR, and TCRdb's table has in-frame clones only and misses some. The data hold more than 150,000 clones, with over 60% observed a single time. The sample was PBMCs. The receptors were sampled from a man between 18 and 35 years old in good health and CMV-seronegative. Both conserved end residues are part of each CDR3. D genes are given only for firm matches. Some rows have no size entry. The others give once, few or many, or a class for an expanded clone.

TRBD1 | TRBJ1-1 | few | TRBV6-1 | CASSGSGTGNTEAFF | TGTGCCAGCAGTGGCTCCGGGACAGGGAACACTGAAGCTTTCTTT
TRBD2 | TRBJ2-2 | - | TRBV27 | CASSLVAGSNTGELFF | TGTGCCAGCAGTTTGGTAGCGGGGTCGAACACCGGGGAGCTGTTTTTT
TRBD2 | TRBJ2-7 | - | TRBV28 | CASLGLARLKKQYF | TGTGCCAGCCTCGGACTAGCTAGGCTTAAAAAGCAGTACTTC
TRBD1 | TRBJ1-2 | - | TRBV28 | CASRGGFGYTF | TGTGCCAGCCGAGGGGGCTTTGGCTACACCTTC
TRBD2 | TRBJ2-7 | - | TRBV10-3 | CAISELGGGAYEQYF | TGTGCCATCAGTGAGTTGGGCGGGGGGGCCTACGAGCAGTACTTC
- | TRBJ2-1 | - | TRBV28 | CASAPEALRGGEQFF | TGTGCCAGCGCCCCAGAGGCACTAAGAGGCGGTGAGCAGTTCTTC
- | TRBJ2-7 | - | TRBV15 | CATSRDLGETYEQYF | TGTGCCACCAGCAGAGATCTCGGGGAAACCTACGAGCAGTACTTC
- | TRBJ2-7 | few | TRBV5-1 | CASSLQAHSYEQYF | TGCGCCAGCAGCTTGCAGGCACACTCCTACGAGCAGTACTTC
TRBD2 | TRBJ2-1 | - | TRBV6-6 | CASTPVEGLAREQFF | TGTGCCAGCACTCCCGTTGAGGGACTAGCGAGAGAGCAGTTCTTC
- | TRBJ1-2 | - | TRBV18 | CASSPGRETGGYTF | TGTGCCAGCTCACCAGGTCGGGAAACGGGTGGCTACACCTTC
TRBD1 | TRBJ1-2 | - | TRBV5-1 | CASSLPGQQNYGYTF | TGCGCCAGCAGCTTGCCGGGACAGCAAAACTATGGCTACACCTTC
- | TRBJ2-1 | - | TRBV7-6 | CASSEARVSSYNEQFF | TGTGCCAGCAGCGAAGCCAGGGTTAGCTCCTACAATGAGCAGTTCTTC
- | TRBJ2-5 | - | TRBV29-1 | CSVEVQTKETQYF | TGCAGCGTTGAGGTACAGACAAAAGAGACCCAGTACTTC